This passage covers 5 T cell receptor beta chains from one sample sequenced in a study of blood T cell repertoires in COVID-19. The repertoire was sequenced with immunoSEQ multiplex PCR; TCRdb's copy has only in-frame clones and lacks some. The table lists tens of thousands of clones, 68% of them singletons. Sequencing was done on a sample of peripheral blood. The source of these receptors is a woman in her 70s with acute or convalescent COVID-19.

The rearrangement joins TRBV7-2 to TRBJ2-5; no reliable D call. V was cut by 1 base and J by 5 bases, with 11 bases left in between. Germline V CDR1 and CDR2: SGHTA, FQGNSA. The CDR3 has 14 amino acids. CDR3 residues: CASSLVINSETQYF. Here the CDR3 DNA reads TGTGCCAGCAGCTTAGTGATTAACTCCGAGACCCAGTACTTC. Complete variable domain (other parts from reference TRBV7-2 and TRBJ2-5): GAGVSQSPSNKVTEKGKDVELRCDPISGHTALYWYRQSLGQGLEFLIYFQGNSAPDKSGLPSDRFSAERTGGSVSTLTIQRTQQEDSAVYLCASSLVINSETQYFGPGTRLLVL.

This chain uses TRBV7-8 with TRBJ2-3; 10 positions match TRBD2. The CDR3 has 15 amino acids. V was pared by 5 bases and J by 0 bases, with 2 bases of the junction left unmatched. Germline CDR1 is SGHVS and CDR2 is FQNEAQ. The CDR3 spells CASSVLAGSTDTQYF. In DNA, the CDR3 is TGTGCCAGCAGCGTACTAGCGGGGAGCACAGATACGCAGTATTTT.

The chain employs TRBV27 and TRBJ2-1, with TRBD2 identical over 7 bases. This CDR3 spans 15 amino acids. Germline V gene data show CDR1 as MNHEY and CDR2 as SMNVEV (reference sequence). The V and J ends lost 6 bases and 8 bases, in that order; junction bases with no gene match: 13. CDR3 in DNA: TGTGCCAGCAGCCCATGGGGCGGGAGAGGTGATGAGCAGTTCTTC. As protein: CASSPWGGRGDEQFF.

This chain joins TRBV5-1 and TRBJ2-3, with unresolved D. The germline V gene encodes CDR1 SGHRS and CDR2 YFSETQ. V was trimmed by 0 bases and J by 6 bases, leaving 17 bases between them. This CDR3 has 16 amino acids. Written as DNA, the CDR3 is TGCGCCAGCAGCTTGGCCTCTACGAGTTCACGGGATACGCAGTATTTT. Its translation is CASSLASTSSRDTQYF.

This clone was observed a handful of times. The genes are TRBV7-9 and TRBJ1-2; 9 bases are a match to TRBD1. The germline gives CDR1 SEHNR, CDR2 FQNEAQ (reference sequence). The CDR3 has 17 residues. V lost 5 bases to trimming and J lost 8 bases; unmatched junction nucleotides: 18. CDR3 residues: CASSRTGGASNSRGYTF. The CDR3, as DNA: TGTGCCAGCAGCCGAACAGGGGGCGCCTCCAACTCGAGAGGCTACACCTTC.